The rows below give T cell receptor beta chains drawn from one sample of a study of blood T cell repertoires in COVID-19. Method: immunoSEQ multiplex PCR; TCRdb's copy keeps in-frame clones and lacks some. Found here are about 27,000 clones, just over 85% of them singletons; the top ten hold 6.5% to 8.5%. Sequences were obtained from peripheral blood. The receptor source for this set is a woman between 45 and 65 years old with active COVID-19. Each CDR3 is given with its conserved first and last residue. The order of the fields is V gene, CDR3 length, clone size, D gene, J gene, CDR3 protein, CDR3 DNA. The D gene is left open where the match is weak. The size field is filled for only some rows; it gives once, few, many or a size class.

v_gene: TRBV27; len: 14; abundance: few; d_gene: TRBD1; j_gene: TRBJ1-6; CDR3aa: CASRAGTGYSPLHF; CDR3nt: TGTGCCAGCAGAGCCGGGACAGGTTATTCACCCCTCCACTTT
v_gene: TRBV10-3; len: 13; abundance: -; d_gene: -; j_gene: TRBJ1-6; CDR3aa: CAINDKGNSPLHF; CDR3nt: TGTGCCATCAACGACAAAGGCAATTCACCCCTCCACTTT
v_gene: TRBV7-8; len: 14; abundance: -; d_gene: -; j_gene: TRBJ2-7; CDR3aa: CASSPPTGGEEQYF; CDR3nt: TGTGCCAGCAGCCCGCCAACAGGGGGGGAAGAGCAGTACTTC
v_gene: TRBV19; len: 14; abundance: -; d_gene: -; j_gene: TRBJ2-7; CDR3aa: CASSIYSPNDEQYF; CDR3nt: TGTGCCAGTAGTATTTACAGTCCCAATGACGAGCAGTACTTC
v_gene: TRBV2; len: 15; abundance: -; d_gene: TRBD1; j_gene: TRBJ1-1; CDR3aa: CASSTPTGGKAEAFF; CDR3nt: TGTGCCAGCAGCACCCCTACAGGGGGGAAGGCTGAAGCTTTCTTT
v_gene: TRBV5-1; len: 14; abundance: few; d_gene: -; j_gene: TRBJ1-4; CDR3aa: CASSLGAPNEKLFF; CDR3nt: TGCGCCAGCAGCTTAGGGGCGCCTAATGAAAAACTGTTTTTT
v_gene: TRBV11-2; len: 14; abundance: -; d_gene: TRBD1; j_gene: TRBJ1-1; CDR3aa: CASSYRQGNTEAFF; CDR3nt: TGTGCCAGCAGCTATCGACAGGGAAACACTGAAGCTTTCTTT
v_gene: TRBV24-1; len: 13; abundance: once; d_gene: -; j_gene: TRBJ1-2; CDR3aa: CATSERGATGYTF; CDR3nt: TGTGCCACCAGTGAGCGGGGGGCTACGGGCTACACCTTC
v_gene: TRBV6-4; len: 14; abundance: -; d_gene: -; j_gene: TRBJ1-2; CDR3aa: CASSAGGASDGYTF; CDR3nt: TGTGCCAGCAGTGCGGGGGGCGCGAGTGATGGCTACACCTTC
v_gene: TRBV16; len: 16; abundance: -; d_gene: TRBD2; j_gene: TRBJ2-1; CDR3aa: CASSQRTSGRHNEQFF; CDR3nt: TGTGCCAGCAGCCAACGGACTAGCGGGAGGCACAATGAGCAGTTCTTC
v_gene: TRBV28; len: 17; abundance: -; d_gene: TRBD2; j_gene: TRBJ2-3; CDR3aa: CASSLNTARLAGTDGYF; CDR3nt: TGTGCCAGCAGTTTAAATACCGCGCGACTAGCGGGGACCGATGGATATTTT
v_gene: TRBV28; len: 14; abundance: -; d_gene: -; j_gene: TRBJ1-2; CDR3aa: CASSAGGAWFGYTF; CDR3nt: TGTGCCAGCAGTGCGGGAGGCGCCTGGTTCGGCTACACCTTC
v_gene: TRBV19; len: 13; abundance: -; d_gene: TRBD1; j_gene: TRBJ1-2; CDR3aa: CASSHGQGYGYTF; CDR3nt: TGTGCCAGTAGTCACGGACAGGGCTATGGCTACACCTTC
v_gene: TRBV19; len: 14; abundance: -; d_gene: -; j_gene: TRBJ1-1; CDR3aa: CASSAQRTVTEAFF; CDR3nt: TGTGCCAGTAGTGCACAACGGACAGTCACTGAAGCTTTCTTT
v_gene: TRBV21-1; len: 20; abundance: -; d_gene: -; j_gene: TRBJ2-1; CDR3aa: CASSTKPGLADGLSYNEQFF; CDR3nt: TGTGCCAGCAGCACAAAGCCGGGACTAGCCGACGGGCTCTCCTACAATGAGCAGTTCTTC
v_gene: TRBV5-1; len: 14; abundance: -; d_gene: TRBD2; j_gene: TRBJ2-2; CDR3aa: CASSLRREAGELFF; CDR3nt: TGCGCCAGCAGCTTGAGGCGGGAGGCCGGGGAGCTGTTTTTT
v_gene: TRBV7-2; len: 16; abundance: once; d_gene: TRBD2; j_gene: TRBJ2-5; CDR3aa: CASSHLRAAGVETQYF; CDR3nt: TGTGCCAGCAGCCACCTAAGGGCAGCGGGAGTAGAGACCCAGTACTTC
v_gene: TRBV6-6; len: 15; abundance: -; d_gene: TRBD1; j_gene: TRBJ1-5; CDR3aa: CASSYSGQGNQPQHF; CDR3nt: TGTGCCAGCAGTTACTCGGGACAGGGCAATCAGCCCCAGCATTTT
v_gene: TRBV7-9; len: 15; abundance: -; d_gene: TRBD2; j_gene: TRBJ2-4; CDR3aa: CASSFEGREWDIQYF; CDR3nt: TGTGCCAGCAGCTTTGAGGGGCGGGAGTGGGACATTCAGTACTTC
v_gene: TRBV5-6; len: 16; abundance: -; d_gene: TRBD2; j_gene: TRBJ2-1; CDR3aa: CASSLTSGRVGVEQFF; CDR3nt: TGTGCCAGCAGCTTGACTAGCGGGAGAGTTGGCGTTGAGCAGTTCTTC
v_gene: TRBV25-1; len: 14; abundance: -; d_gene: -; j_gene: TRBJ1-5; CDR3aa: CASSAGNGNQPQHF; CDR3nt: TGTGCCAGCAGTGCAGGGAACGGCAATCAGCCCCAGCATTTT
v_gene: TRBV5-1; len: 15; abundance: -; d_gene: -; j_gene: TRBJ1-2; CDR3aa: CASSLFQGSNYGYTF; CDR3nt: TGCGCCAGCAGCTTGTTCCAGGGATCTAACTATGGCTACACCTTC
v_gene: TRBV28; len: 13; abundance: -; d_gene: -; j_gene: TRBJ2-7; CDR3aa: CATSDRSSYEQYF; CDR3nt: TGTGCCACCTCAGACAGGAGCTCCTACGAGCAGTACTTC
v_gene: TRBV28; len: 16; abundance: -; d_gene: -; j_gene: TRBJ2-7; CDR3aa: CASSPRVAAFSYEQYF; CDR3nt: TGTGCCAGCAGTCCCCGTGTGGCGGCCTTCTCCTACGAGCAGTACTTC
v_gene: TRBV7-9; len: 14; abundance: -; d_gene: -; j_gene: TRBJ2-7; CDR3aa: CASSPGLPEIEQYF; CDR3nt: TGTGCCAGCAGCCCGGGTCTCCCAGAGATCGAGCAGTACTTC
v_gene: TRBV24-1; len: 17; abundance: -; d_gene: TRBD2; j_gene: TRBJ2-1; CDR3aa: CATSDFGTLAGHNEQFF; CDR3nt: TGTGCCACCAGTGATTTTGGGACCCTAGCGGGGCACAATGAGCAGTTCTTC
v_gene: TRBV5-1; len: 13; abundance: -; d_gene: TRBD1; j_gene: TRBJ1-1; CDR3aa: CASRQGVNTEAFF; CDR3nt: TGCGCCAGTAGACAGGGGGTAAACACTGAAGCTTTCTTT
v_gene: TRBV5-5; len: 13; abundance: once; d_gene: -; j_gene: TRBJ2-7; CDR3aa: CASSSGISYEQYF; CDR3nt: TGTGCCAGCAGCTCCGGGATTTCCTACGAGCAGTACTTC
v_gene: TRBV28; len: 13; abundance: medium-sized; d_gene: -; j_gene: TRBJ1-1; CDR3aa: CASTSQGGTEAFF; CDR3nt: TGTGCCAGCACCTCACAGGGAGGGACTGAAGCTTTCTTT
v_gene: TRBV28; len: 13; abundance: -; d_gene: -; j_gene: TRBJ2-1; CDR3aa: CASSLFLREKLFF; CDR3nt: TGTGCCAGCAGTTTGTTCCTCCGGGAAAAGCTTTTCTTC
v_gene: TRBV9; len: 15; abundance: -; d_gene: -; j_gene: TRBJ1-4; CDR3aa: CASSSRDNSGEKLFF; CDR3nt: TGTGCCAGCAGCTCCCGGGACAACAGTGGTGAAAAACTGTTTTTT
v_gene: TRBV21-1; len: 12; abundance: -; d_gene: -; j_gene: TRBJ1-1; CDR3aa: CASSPQGNGAFF; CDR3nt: TGTGCCAGCAGCCCACAGGGAAACGGGGCTTTCTTT
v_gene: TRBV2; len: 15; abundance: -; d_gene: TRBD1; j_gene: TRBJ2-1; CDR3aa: CASSVRDRAYNEQFF; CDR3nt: TGTGCCAGCAGTGTCCGGGACAGGGCATACAATGAGCAGTTCTTC
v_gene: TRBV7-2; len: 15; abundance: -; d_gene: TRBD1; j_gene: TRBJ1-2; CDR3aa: CASSLGQGVESGYTF; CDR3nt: TGTGCCAGCAGCTTAGGACAGGGGGTGGAGAGTGGCTACACCTTC
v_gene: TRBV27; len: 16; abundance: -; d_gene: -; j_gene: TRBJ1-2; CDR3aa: CASSLRGYNRASGYTF; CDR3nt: TGTGCCAGCAGTTTAAGGGGGTACAACAGGGCCAGTGGCTACACCTTC
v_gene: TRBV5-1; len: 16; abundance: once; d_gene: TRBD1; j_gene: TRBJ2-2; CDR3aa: CASSLGDRRNTGELFF; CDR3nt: TGCGCCAGCAGCTTGGGGGACAGGCGGAACACCGGGGAGCTGTTTTTT
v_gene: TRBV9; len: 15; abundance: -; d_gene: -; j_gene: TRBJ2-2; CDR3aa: CASSVGQANTGELFF; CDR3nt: TGTGCCAGCAGCGTAGGACAGGCGAACACCGGGGAGCTGTTTTTT
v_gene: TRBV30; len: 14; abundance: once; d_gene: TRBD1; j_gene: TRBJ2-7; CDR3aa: CAWSVSQGADEQYF; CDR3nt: TGTGCCTGGAGTGTCAGTCAGGGGGCCGACGAGCAGTACTTC
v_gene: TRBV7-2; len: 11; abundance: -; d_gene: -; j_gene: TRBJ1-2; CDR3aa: CASSAGYGYTF; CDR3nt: TGTGCCAGCAGCGCGGGGTATGGCTACACCTTC
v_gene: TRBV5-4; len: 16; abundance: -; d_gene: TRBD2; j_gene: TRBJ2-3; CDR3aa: CASRDSGRGGTDTQYF; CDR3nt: TGTGCCAGCAGGGATAGCGGGAGAGGTGGGACAGATACGCAGTATTTT
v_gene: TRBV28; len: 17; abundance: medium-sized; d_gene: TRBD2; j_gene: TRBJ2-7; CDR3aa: CASSSRLLASSSYEQYF; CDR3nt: TGTGCCAGCAGTTCTCGGCTACTAGCGTCCAGCTCCTACGAGCAGTACTTC
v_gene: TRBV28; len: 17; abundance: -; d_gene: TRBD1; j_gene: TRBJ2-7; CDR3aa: CASSSRGHLGWAYEQYF; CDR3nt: TGTGCCAGCAGTAGTAGGGGGCATCTAGGGTGGGCCTACGAGCAGTACTTC
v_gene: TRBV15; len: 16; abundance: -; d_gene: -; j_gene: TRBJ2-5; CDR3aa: CATSRDSGPYQETQYF; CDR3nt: TGTGCCACCAGCAGAGATTCAGGGCCGTACCAAGAGACCCAGTACTTC
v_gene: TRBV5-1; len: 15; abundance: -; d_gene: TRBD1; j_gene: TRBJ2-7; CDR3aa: CASSLPRDRGYEQYF; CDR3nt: TGCGCCAGCAGCTTGCCCCGGGACAGGGGGTACGAGCAGTACTTC
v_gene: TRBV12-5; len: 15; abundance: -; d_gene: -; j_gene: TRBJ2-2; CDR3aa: CARQGSPRGTGELFF; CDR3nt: TGTGCTAGACAGGGGTCCCCTCGGGGGACCGGGGAGCTGTTTTTT
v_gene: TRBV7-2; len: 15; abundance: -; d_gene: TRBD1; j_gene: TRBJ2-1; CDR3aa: CASSQQGALYNEQFF; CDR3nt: TGTGCCAGCAGCCAACAGGGGGCCCTATACAATGAGCAGTTCTTC
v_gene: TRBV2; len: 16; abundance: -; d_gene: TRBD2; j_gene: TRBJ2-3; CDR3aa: CASSEALAVITDTQYF; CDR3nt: TGTGCCAGCAGTGAAGCACTAGCGGTTATCACAGATACGCAGTATTTT
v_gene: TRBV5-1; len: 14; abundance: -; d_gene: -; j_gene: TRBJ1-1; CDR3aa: CASSFSGVNTEAFF; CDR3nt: TGCGCCAGCAGCTTTTCAGGGGTGAACACTGAAGCTTTCTTT
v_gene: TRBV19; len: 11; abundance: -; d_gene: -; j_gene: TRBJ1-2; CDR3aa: CASLGNYGYTF; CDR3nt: TGTGCCAGCCTAGGTAACTATGGCTACACCTTC
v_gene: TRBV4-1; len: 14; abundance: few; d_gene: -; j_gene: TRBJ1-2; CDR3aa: CASSSPGAVYGYTF; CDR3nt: TGCGCCAGCAGCTCCCCGGGAGCCGTCTATGGCTACACCTTC
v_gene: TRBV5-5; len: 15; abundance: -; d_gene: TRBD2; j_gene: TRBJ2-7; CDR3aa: CASSPVGSGSREQYF; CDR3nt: TGTGCCAGCAGTCCCGTCGGTAGCGGGAGTCGTGAGCAGTACTTC
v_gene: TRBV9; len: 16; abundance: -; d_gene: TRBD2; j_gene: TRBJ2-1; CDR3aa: CASSVIHTSGYNEQFF; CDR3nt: TGTGCCAGCAGCGTAATTCATACTAGCGGCTACAATGAGCAGTTCTTC
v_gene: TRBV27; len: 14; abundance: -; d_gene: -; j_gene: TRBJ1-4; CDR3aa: CASSIQGANEKLFF; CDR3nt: TGTGCCAGCAGTATACAGGGAGCTAATGAAAAACTGTTTTTT